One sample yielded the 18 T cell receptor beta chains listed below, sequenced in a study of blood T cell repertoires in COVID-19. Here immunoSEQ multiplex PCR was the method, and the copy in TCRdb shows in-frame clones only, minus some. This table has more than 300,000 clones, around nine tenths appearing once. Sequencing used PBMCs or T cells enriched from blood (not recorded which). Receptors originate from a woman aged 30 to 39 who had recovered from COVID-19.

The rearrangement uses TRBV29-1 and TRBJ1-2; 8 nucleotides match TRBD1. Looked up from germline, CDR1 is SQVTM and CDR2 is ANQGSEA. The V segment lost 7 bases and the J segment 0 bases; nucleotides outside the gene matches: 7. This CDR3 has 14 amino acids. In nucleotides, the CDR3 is TGCAGCGCCGGCGACAGGGGAGCTAACTATGGCTACACCTTC. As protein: CSAGDRGANYGYTF.

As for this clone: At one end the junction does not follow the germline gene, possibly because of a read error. CDR3 nucleotides: TGTGCTAGCAGCCGTATCGGACTAGCGGGGGATACGCAGTATTTT. This translates into CASSRIGLAGDTQYF. The chain couples TRBV7-7 to TRBJ2-3; TRBD2 agrees at 12 bases. The CDR3 extends over 15 amino acids. Germline loops: CDR1 SSHAT, CDR2 FNYEAQ (reference sequence). Complete variable domain (other parts from reference TRBV7-7 and TRBJ2-3): GAGVSQSPRYKVTKRGQDVTLRCDPISSHATLYWYQQALGQGPEFLTYFNYEAQPDKSGLPSDRFSAERPEGSISTLTIQRTEQRDSAMYRCASSRIGLAGDTQYFGPGTRLTVL.

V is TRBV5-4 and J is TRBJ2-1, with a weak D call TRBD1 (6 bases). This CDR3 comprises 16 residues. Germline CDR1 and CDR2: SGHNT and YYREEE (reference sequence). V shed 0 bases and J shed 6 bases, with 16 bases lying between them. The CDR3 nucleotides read TGTGCCAGCAGCTTGGTGTTGGGGGCCTTAGGCAATGAGCAGTTCTTC. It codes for CASSLVLGALGNEQFF.

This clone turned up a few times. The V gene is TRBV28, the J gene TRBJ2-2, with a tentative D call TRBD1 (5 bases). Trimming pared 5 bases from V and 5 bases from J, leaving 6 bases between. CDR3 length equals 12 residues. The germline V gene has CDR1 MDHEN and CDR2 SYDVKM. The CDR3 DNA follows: TGTGCCAGCAGTCGGACAACCGGGGAGCTGTTTTTT. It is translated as CASSRTTGELFF.

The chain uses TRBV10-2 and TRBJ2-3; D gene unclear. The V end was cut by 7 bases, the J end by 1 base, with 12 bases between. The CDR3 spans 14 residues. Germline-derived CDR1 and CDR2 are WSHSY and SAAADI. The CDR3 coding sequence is TGCGCCAGCATTGGGTCTCTTGGCACAGATACGCAGTATTTT. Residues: CASIGSLGTDTQYF.

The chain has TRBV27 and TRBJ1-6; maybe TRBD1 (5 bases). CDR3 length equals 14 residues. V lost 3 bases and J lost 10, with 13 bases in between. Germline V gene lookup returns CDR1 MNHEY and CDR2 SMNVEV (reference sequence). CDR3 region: CASSLGRVRSPLHF. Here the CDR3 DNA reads TGTGCCAGCAGTTTGGGCAGGGTTAGGTCACCCCTCCACTTT.

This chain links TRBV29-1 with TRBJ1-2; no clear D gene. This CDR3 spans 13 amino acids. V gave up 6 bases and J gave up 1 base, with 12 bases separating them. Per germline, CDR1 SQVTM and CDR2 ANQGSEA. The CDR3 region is CSVAGVFNYGYTF. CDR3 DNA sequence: TGCAGCGTGGCCGGGGTATTTAACTATGGCTACACCTTC.

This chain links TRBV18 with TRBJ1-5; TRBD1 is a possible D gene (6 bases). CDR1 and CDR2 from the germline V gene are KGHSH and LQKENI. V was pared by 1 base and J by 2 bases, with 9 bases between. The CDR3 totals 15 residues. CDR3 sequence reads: CASSPLSGGNQPQHF. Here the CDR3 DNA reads TGTGCCAGCTCACCACTTTCAGGGGGCAATCAGCCCCAGCATTTT. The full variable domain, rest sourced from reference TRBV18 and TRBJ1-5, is NAGVMQNPRHLVRRRGQEARLRCSPMKGHSHVYWYRQLPEEGLKFMVYLQKENIIDESGMPKERFSAEFPKEGPSILRIQQVVRGDSAAYFCASSPLSGGNQPQHFGDGTRLSIL.

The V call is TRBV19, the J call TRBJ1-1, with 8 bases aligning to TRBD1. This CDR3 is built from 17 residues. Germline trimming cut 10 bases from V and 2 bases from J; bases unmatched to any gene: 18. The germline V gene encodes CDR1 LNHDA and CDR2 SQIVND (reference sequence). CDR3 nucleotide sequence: TGTGCCACCCTGGACAGGGCTCTGGGCGGCCAAAACACTGAAGCTTTCTTT. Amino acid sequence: CATLDRALGGQNTEAFF.

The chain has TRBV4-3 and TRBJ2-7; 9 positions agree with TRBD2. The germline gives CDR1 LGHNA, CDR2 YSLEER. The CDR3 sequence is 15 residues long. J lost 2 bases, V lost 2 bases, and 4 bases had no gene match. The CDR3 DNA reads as TGCGCCAGCAGCCAACTTAGCGGGGGAACCTACGAGCAGTACTTC. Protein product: CASSQLSGGTYEQYF.

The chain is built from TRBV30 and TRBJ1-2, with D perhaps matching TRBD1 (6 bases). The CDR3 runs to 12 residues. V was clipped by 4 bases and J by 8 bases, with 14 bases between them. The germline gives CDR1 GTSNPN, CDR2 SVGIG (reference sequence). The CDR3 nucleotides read TGTGCCTGGACCCCCGGGACAACCGGCTACACCTTC. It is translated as CAWTPGTTGYTF.

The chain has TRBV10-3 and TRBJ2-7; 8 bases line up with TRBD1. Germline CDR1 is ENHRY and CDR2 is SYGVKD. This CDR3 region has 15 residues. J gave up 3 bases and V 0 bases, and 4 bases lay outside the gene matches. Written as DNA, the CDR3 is TGTGCCATCAGTGAGTCTTGGACAGGGCGCTACGAGCAGTACTTC. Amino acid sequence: CAISESWTGRYEQYF.

This chain's CDR3 is CASSGPTGPYNEQFF. The CDR3 bases are TGTGCCAGCAGCGGGCCGACAGGACCTTACAATGAGCAGTTCTTC. This chain uses TRBV9 with TRBJ2-1, with a possible D match to TRBD1 (6 bases). Trimming removed 3 bases at V and 4 bases at J, with 14 bases between. Germline CDR1 and CDR2: SGDLS and YYNGEE. The CDR3 spans 15 residues.

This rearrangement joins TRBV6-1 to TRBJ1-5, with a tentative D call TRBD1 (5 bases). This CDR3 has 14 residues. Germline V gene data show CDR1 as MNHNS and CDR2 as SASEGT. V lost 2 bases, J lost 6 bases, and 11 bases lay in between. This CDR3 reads CASSERGSGQPQHF. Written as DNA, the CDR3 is TGTGCCAGCAGTGAAAGGGGCTCGGGTCAGCCCCAGCATTTT.

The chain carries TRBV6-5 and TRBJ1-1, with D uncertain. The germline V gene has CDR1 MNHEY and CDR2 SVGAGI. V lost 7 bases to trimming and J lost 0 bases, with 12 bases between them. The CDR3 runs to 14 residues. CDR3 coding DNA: TGTGCCAGCAAGACAAGGGAGATGAACACTGAAGCTTTCTTT. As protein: CASKTREMNTEAFF.

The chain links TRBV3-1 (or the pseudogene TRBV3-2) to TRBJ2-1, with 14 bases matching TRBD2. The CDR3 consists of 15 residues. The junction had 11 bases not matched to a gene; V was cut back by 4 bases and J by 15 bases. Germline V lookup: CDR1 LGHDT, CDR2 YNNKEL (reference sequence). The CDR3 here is CASSPPGLAGATPFF. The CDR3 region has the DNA TGTGCCAGCAGCCCGCCGGGACTAGCGGGGGCGACGCCGTTCTTC.

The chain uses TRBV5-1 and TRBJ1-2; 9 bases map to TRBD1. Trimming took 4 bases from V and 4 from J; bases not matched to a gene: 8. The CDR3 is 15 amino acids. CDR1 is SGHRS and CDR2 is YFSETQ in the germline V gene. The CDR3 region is CASSPGQGFLYGYTF. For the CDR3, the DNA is TGCGCCAGCAGCCCGGGACAGGGATTCCTCTATGGCTACACCTTC.

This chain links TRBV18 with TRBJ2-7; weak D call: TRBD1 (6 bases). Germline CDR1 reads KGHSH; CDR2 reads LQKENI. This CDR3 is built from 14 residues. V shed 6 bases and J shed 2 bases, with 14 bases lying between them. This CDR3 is CASSRAGTTYEQYF. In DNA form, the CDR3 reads TGTGCCAGCTCCCGGGCAGGGACAACCTACGAGCAGTACTTC.